The clone carrying this T cell receptor (beta chain) was seen many times. Its antigen is not known. The data originate from a study of response to subunit inactivated influenza vaccine. Germline assignment: CDR1 MDHEN and CDR2 SYDVKM. This CDR3 is 12 amino acids long. Trimming took 6 bases from V and 7 from J, leaving 10 bases between them. General study points: Each seasonal influenza vaccination recruits few new T cells, the authors suggested.

TCRdb reanalysed the RT-PCR reads using MiXCR and keeps one entry per CDR3 protein. The sample carries approximately 250,000 distinct CDR3 sequences, 12% recorded once. The sequence was obtained from a man aged 50-59 years who received an inactivated influenza vaccine. The sample here was non-naive T cells sorted from PBMCs, taken 14 to 15 days before vaccination. The V gene is TRBV28, the J gene TRBJ2-1; D unresolved. This chain's CDR3 is CASSPLGNEQFF. The CDR3 nucleotides read TGTGCCAGCAGCCCTTTGGGTAATGAGCAGTTCTTC.